This T cell receptor beta chain was found in a study of identical twins. Study conclusions and caveats: Excess twin sharing in beta out-of-frame sequences was weaker.

This clonotype was observed many times. Its specificity is unknown. TCRdb passed the 5' RACE reads through MiXCR, listing each CDR3 protein once. The sample yields roughly 690,000 distinct CDR3 sequences, 21% seen once. There are 15 residues in the CDR3. Germline lookup yields CDR1 SGHDT and CDR2 YYEEEE. V shed 6 bases and J 6 bases; nucleotides not matched to a gene: 10. The sample was also linked to a second study, of T cells expressing NK-cell markers. That source adds: Restricting sorting to alpha-beta TCR T cells was achieved in several experiments by an anti-gamma-delta TCR antibody. The CD3+CD56-NKG2C+ fraction was also led by these clonotypes in a few donors.

The V call is TRBV5-6, the J call TRBJ1-5; 9 bases are shared with TRBD1. This receptor was identified in a woman aged 18-29 years in good health. Sequencing was performed on PBMCs. DNA of the CDR3: TGTGCCAGCACCTCACAGGGGGCTTTGGTTCAGCCCCAGCATTTT. Protein: CASTSQGALVQPQHF. The whole variable domain, filled in from reference TRBV5-6 and TRBJ1-5, reads DAGVTQSPTHLIKTRGQQVTLRCSPKSGHDTVSWYQQALGQGPQFIFQYYEEEERQRGNFPDRFSGHQFPNYSSELNVNALLLGDSALYLCASTSQGALVQPQHFGDGTRLSIL.